This T cell receptor (beta chain) appears in the sequencing data of a study of cytomegalovirus exposure and HLA in healthy donors. Regarding the study as a whole: Most TCR sequences were seen very rarely across donors, but some public TCRs occurred in many.

Primers: 60 Vbeta forward and 13 Jbeta reverse. Clones were read by immunoSEQ multiplex PCR, and TCRdb kept only the in-frame ones, dropping some. Found here are about 200,000 clones, approximately 79% of them singletons; the top ten hold approximately 1.5%. Healthy people donating bone marrow made up the donors. Comments on this clone: Its target is unknown.

The receptor was derived from a man aged 45 to 65 in good health and CMV-seronegative. Sequenced input: PBMCs.

DNA for the CDR3: TGCGCCAGCAGCCCTACAGGGTCTTATGAAAAACTGTTTTTT. Protein: CASSPTGSYEKLFF. V is TRBV5-1 and J is TRBJ1-4; D might be TRBD1 (6 bases). Germline V gene data show CDR1 as SGHRS and CDR2 as YFSETQ. CDR3 length: 14 amino acids. Trimming cost V 4 bases and J 6 bases, with 13 bases left between them. Combining the CDR3 with reference TRBV5-1 and TRBJ1-4 gives the whole variable domain KAGVTQTPRYLIKTRGQQVTLSCSPISGHRSVSWYQQTPGQGLQFLFEYFSETQRNKGNFPGRFSGRQFSNSRSEMNVSTLELGDSALYLCASSPTGSYEKLFFGSGTQLSVL.